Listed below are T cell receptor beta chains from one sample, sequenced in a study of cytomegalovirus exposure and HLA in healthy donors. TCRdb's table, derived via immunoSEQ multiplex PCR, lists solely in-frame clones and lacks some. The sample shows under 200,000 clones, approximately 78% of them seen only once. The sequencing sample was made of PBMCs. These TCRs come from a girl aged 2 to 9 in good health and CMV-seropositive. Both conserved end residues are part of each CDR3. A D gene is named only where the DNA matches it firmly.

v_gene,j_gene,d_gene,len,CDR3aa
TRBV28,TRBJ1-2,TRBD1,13,CASSSGGDSGYTF
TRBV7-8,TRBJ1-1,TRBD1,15,CASSSGTGSFTEAFF
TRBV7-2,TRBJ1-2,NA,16,CASSPTFRVSSRGYTF
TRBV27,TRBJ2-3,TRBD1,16,CASSPRQGRATDTQYF
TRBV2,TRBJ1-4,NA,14,CASSITAANEKLFF
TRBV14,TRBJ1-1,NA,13,CASSLGGNTEAFF
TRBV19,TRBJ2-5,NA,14,CASSNWEVRETQYF
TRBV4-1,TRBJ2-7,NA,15,CASSHQQGFTYEQYF
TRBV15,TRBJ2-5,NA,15,CATSPLSGHQETQYF
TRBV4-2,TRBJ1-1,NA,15,CASSQDPEGYTEAFF
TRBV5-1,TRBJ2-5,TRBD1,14,CASSTRTGQETRYF
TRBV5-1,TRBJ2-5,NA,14,CASSSLTRQETQYF
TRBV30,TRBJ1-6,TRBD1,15,CAWSFAGTGNSPLHF
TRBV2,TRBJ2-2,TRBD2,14,CASNSGANTGELFF
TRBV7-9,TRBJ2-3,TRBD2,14,CASSMLAGGPSQYF
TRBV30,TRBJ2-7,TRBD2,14,CAWSVRGGSYEQYF
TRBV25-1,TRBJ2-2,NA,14,CASSPVVNTGELFF
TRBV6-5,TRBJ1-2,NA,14,CASSYSTANYGYTF
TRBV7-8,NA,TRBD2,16,CASSFNSGSSIYEQYF
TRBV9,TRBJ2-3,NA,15,CASSDSAISTDTQYF
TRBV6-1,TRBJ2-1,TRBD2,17,CASSDGLAGYRYNEQFF
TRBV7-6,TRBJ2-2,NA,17,CASSLASPGLAPGELFF
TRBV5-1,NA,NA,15,CASSWAHLGSHEQYF
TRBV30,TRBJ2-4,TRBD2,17,CAWSVWRTSGRPNIQYF
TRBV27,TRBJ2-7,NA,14,CASSLRHLSYEQYF
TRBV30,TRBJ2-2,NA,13,CAWSGGLPGELFF
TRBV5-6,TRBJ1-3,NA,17,CASSSLGRGFSGNTIYF
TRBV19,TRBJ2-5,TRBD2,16,CASRDLPRDYLETQYF
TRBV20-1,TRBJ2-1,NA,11,CSAQARVEQFF
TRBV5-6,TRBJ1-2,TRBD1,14,CASSQPTGAYGYTF
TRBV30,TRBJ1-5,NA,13,CAWSVRSNQPQHF
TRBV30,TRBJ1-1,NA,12,CALDGLNTEAFF
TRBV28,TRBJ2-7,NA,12,CASRTNPYEQYF
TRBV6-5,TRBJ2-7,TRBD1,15,CASSYFRDRVHERYF
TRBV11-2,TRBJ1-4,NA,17,CASSFWREATPNEKLFF
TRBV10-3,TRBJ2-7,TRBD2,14,CAITGAGGTYEQYF
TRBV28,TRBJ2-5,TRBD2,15,CASSFLAGDRETQYF
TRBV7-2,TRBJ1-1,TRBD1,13,CASEGTGFSEAFF
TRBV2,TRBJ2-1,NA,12,CASSGGDNEQFF
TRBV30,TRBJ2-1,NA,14,CAWNDRPSYNEQFF
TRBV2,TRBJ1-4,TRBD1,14,CASGRQGENEKLFF
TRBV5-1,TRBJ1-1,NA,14,CASRIGEMNTEAFF
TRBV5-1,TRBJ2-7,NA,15,CASTTGEAGDYEQYF